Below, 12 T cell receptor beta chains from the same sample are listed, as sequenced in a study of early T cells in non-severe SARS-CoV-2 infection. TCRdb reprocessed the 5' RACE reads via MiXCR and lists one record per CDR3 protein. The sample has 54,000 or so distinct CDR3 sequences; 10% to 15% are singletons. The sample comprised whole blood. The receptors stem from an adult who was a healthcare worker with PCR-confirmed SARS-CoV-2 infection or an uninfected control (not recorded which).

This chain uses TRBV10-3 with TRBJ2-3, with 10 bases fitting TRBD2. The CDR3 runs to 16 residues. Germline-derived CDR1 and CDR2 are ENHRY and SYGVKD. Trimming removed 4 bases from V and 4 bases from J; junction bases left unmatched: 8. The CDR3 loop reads CAISALSGGASDTQYF. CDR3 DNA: TGTGCCATCAGTGCGCTCAGCGGGGGGGCTTCAGATACGCAGTATTTT.

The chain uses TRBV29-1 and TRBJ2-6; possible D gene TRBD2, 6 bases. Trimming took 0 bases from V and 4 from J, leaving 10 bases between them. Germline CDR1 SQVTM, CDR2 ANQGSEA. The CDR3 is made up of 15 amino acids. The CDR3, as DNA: TGCAGCGTTGAAGAGGGAGGCCGCGGGGCCAACGTCCTGACTTTC. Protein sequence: CSVEEGGRGANVLTF.

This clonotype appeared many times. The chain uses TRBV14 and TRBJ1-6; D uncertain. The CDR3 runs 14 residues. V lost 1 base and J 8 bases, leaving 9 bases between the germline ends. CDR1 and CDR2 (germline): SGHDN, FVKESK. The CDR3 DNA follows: TGTGCCAGCAGCCAAGGGTTAATGGATTCACCCCTCCACTTT. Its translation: CASSQGLMDSPLHF.

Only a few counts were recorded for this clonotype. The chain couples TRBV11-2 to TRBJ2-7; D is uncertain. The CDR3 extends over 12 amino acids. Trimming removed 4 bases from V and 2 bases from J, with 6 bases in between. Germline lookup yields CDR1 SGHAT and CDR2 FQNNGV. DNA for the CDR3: TGTGCCAGCAGCTCCTCTACCTACGAGCAGTACTTC. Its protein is CASSSSTYEQYF.

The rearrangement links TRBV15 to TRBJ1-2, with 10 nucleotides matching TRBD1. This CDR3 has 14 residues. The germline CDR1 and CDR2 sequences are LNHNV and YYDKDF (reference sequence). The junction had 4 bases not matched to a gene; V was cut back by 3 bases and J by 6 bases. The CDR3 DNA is TGTGCCACCAGCAGGAGACAGGGGGCTGATGGCTACACCTTC. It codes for CATSRRQGADGYTF. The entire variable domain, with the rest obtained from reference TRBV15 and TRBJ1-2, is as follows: DAMVIQNPRYQVTQFGKPVTLSCSQTLNHNVMYWYQQKSSQAPKLLFHYYDKDFNNEADTPDNFQSRRPNTSFCFLDIRSPGLGDTAMYLCATSRRQGADGYTFGSGTRLTVV.

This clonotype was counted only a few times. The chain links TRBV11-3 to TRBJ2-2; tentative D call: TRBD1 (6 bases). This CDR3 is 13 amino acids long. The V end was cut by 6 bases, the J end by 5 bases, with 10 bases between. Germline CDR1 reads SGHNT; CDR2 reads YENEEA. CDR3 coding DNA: TGTGCCAGCAGGAATGACAGGACCGGGGAGCTGTTTTTT. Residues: CASRNDRTGELFF.

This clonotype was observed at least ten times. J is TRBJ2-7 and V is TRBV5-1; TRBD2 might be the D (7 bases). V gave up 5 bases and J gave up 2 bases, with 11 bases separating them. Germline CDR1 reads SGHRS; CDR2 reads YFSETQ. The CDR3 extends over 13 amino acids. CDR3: CASSRGATYEQYF. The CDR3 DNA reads TGCGCCAGCAGTCGGGGGGCGACCTACGAGCAGTACTTC. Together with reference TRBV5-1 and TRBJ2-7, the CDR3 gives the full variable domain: KAGVTQTPRYLIKTRGQQVTLSCSPISGHRSVSWYQQTPGQGLQFLFEYFSETQRNKGNFPGRFSGRQFSNSRSEMNVSTLELGDSALYLCASSRGATYEQYFGPGTRLTVT.

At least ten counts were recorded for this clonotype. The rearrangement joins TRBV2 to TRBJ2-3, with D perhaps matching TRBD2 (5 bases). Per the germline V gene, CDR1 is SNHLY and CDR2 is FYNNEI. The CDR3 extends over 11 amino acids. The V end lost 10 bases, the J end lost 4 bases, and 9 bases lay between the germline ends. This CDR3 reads CATTRADTQYF. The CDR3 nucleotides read TGTGCCACCACGCGGGCAGATACGCAGTATTTT.

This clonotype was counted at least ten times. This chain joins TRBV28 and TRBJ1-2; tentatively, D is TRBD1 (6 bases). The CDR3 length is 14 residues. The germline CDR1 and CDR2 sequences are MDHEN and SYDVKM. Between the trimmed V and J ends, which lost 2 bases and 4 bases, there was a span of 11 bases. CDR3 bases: TGTGCCAGCAGTTTAGGGGGCCACTCCTATGGCTACACCTTC. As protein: CASSLGGHSYGYTF.

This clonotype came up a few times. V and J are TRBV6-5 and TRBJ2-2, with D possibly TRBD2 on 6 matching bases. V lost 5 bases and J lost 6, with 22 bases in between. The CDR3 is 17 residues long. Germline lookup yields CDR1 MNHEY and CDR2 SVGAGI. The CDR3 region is CASSPSPAGGRAGELFF. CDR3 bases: TGTGCCAGCAGTCCTAGTCCGGCCGGAGGGCGGGCCGGGGAGCTGTTTTTT.

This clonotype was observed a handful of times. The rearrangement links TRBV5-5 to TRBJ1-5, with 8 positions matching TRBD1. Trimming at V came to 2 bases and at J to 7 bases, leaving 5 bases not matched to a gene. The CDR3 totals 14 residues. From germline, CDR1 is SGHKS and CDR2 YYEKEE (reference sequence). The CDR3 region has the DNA TGTGCCAGCAGCTTTTACAGGGGGGACCAGCCCCAGCATTTT. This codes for CASSFYRGDQPQHF.

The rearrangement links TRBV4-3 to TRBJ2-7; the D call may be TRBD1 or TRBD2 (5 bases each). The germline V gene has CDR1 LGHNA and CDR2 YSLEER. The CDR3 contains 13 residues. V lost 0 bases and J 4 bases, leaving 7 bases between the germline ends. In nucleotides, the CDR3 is TGCGCCAGCAGCCAAGAATGGGGGTACGAGCAGTACTTC. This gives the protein CASSQEWGYEQYF.